This is a list of T cell receptor beta chains from one sample in a study of cytomegalovirus exposure and HLA in healthy donors. Repertoires were generated with immunoSEQ multiplex PCR, while TCRdb's copy carries only in-frame clones and drops some. The sample features 30,000 to 40,000 clones, with 5.5% to 6% in its top ten. The specimen was PBMCs. Source of these receptors: a human donor in good health. Each CDR3 is given with its conserved first and last residue. A D gene is named only where the DNA matches it firmly.

v_call,d_call,j_call,cdr3_aa,cdr3_nt
TRBV12-5,NA,TRBJ1-2,CASGLVDGSRGYGYTF,TGTGCTAGTGGTTTGGTAGATGGCTCACGGGGCTATGGCTACACCTTC
TRBV6-1,NA,TRBJ1-1,CASSRRGRVNTEAFF,TGTGCCAGCAGTCGTAGGGGAAGGGTGAACACTGAAGCTTTCTTT
TRBV2,TRBD2,TRBJ2-5,CASKGLAGGLETQYF,TGTGCCAGCAAAGGCCTAGCGGGGGGGCTAGAGACCCAGTACTTC
TRBV13,TRBD2,TRBJ2-7,CASSFRVGLASYEQYF,TGTGCCAGCAGCTTTCGAGTGGGACTAGCATCCTACGAGCAGTACTTC
TRBV6-5,TRBD1,TRBJ1-4,CASSPRGTVEKLFF,TGTGCCAGCAGCCCCCGCGGGACAGTTGAAAAACTGTTTTTT
TRBV9,NA,TRBJ2-5,CASSVRRGGGETQYF,TGTGCCAGCAGCGTAAGGCGGGGAGGGGGAGAGACCCAGTACTTC
TRBV27,TRBD1,TRBJ1-2,CASSPWTGGHYGYTF,TGTGCCAGCAGTCCCTGGACAGGCGGCCACTATGGCTACACCTTC
TRBV6-5,NA,TRBJ1-6,CASRQGYGNSPLHF,TGTGCCAGCAGACAGGGATACGGTAATTCACCCCTCCACTTT
TRBV5-6,TRBD1,TRBJ2-2,CASSLRQGTGELFF,TGTGCCAGCAGCTTGCGACAGGGTACCGGGGAGCTGTTTTTT
TRBV12-5,NA,TRBJ1-1,CASRLRDTFHTEAFF,TGTGCTAGCCGTCTCCGGGACACGTTTCACACTGAAGCTTTCTTT
TRBV5-4,TRBD1,TRBJ1-4,CASSLEDRGNEKLFF,TGTGCCAGCAGCTTGGAGGACAGGGGTAATGAAAAACTGTTTTTT
TRBV19,NA,TRBJ2-1,CASNEGGNNEQFF,TGTGCCAGTAATGAGGGAGGAAACAATGAGCAGTTCTTC
TRBV19,NA,TRBJ2-5,CASRGARETQYF,TGTGCCAGTAGGGGGGCTCGGGAGACCCAGTACTTC
TRBV5-1,TRBD1,TRBJ1-2,CASSLTGGGYTF,TGCGCCAGCAGCTTGACAGGGGGTGGCTACACCTTC
TRBV7-2,NA,TRBJ2-5,CASSPTQGRAETQYF,TGTGCCAGCAGCCCGACGCAGGGTCGGGCGGAGACCCAGTACTTC
TRBV29-1,TRBD1,TRBJ2-5,CSVEDNGRGKRETQYF,TGCAGCGTTGAAGATAACGGCAGGGGGAAGCGGGAGACCCAGTACTTC
TRBV2,TRBD1,TRBJ1-4,CASSGDSPNEKLFF,TGTGCCAGCAGCGGGGACAGCCCGAATGAAAAACTGTTTTTT
TRBV4-1,TRBD1,TRBJ2-1,CASSRDRVNEQFF,TGCGCCAGCAGCCGCGACAGGGTCAATGAGCAGTTCTTC
TRBV19,NA,TRBJ1-1,CASSLGQMNTEAFF,TGTGCCAGTAGCTTAGGACAGATGAACACTGAAGCTTTCTTT
TRBV9,NA,TRBJ2-7,CASSPTGSEQYF,TGTGCCAGCAGCCCTACGGGTAGCGAGCAGTACTTC
TRBV19,NA,TRBJ1-5,CAITPGRGNQHQHF,TGTGCCATTACACCGGGACGGGGGAATCAGCACCAGCATTTT
TRBV5-4,NA,TRBJ1-2,CASSPSTVFNYGYTF,TGTGCCAGCAGCCCCTCGACAGTTTTTAACTATGGCTACACCTTC
TRBV7-2,NA,TRBJ1-6,CASSPRQDHSPLHF,TGTGCCAGCAGCCCCCGACAGGACCATTCACCCCTACACTTT
TRBV9,NA,TRBJ2-5,CASSSGGEGETQYF,TGTGCCAGCAGCTCCGGAGGAGAAGGGGAGACCCAGTACTTC
TRBV6-6,TRBD1,TRBJ1-2,CASRAPGQGYGYTF,TGTGCCAGCAGAGCACCGGGACAGGGCTATGGCTACACCTTC
TRBV6-1,NA,TRBJ2-1,CASSGATGVYNEQFF,TGTGCCAGCAGTGGCGCCACCGGGGTCTACAATGAGCAGTTCTTC
TRBV7-3,NA,TRBJ1-1,CASSLNPGWDTEAFF,TGTGCCAGCAGCTTAAACCCAGGGTGGGACACTGAAGCTTTCTTT
TRBV18,NA,TRBJ1-6,CASSPSVGASPLHF,TGTGCCAGCTCACCCAGTGTGGGGGCTTCACCCCTCCACTTT
TRBV29-1,NA,TRBJ1-1,CSARSGNTEAFF,TGCAGCGCCCGGTCCGGGAACACTGAAGCTTTCTTT
TRBV5-1,NA,TRBJ1-1,CASSLQDGTSEAFF,TGCGCCAGCAGCTTGCAGGATGGAACTAGTGAAGCTTTCTTT
TRBV10-2,TRBD1,TRBJ2-7,CASSPTTGIHEQYF,TGCGCCAGCAGCCCTACGACAGGGATCCACGAGCAGTACTTC
TRBV28,TRBD1,TRBJ2-5,CASSSPGQGDSQYF,TGTGCCAGCAGTTCCCCGGGACAGGGGGATAGCCAGTACTTC
TRBV2,TRBD2,TRBJ2-7,CASSEALAGVAYEQYF,TGTGCCAGCAGTGAAGCTCTAGCGGGGGTGGCGTACGAGCAGTACTTC
TRBV6-5,NA,TRBJ2-1,CASSPRGGAYNEQFF,TGTGCCAGCAGCCCGAGGGGGGGGGCCTACAATGAGCAGTTCTTC
TRBV15,NA,TRBJ1-1,CATSRATANTEAFF,TGTGCCACCAGCAGAGCGACTGCGAACACTGAAGCTTTCTTT
TRBV2,TRBD1,TRBJ1-5,CASGSSGTGEQPQHF,TGTGCCAGCGGGTCAAGTGGGACAGGGGAACAGCCCCAGCATTTT